This T cell receptor (beta chain) was recovered during a study of cytomegalovirus exposure and HLA in healthy donors. V was pared by 3 bases and J by 4 bases, with 2 bases of the junction left unmatched. The length of the CDR3 is 14 residues. Germline V CDR1 and CDR2: MRHNA, SNTAGT. The study ran its PCR with 60 Vbeta and 13 Jbeta primers. Only in-frame clones appear in the TCRdb table, and some are missing; sequencing was by immunoSEQ multiplex PCR. This table holds around 210,000 clones, around 82% found once. V gene TRBV6-4 combines with J gene TRBJ1-2; 10 bases are a match to TRBD1. The sequenced material came from PBMCs. The receptor's source is a woman aged 25 to 39 in good health and CMV-seronegative. CDR3 bases: TGTGCCAGCAGTGAGACAGGGGGCCGCTATGGCTACACCTTC. This sequence encodes CASSETGGRYGYTF.